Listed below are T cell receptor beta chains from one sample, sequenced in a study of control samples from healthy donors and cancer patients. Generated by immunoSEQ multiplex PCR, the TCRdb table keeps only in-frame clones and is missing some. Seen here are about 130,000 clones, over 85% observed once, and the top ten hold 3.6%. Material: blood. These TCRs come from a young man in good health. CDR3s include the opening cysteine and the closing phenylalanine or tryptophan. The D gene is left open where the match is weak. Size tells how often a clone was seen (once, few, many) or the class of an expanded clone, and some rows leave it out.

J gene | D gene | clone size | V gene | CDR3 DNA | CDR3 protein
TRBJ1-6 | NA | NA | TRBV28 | TGTGCCAGCAGTTTAGTCAGGGTCTCACCCCTCCACTTT | CASSLVRVSPLHF
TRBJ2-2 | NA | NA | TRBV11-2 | TGTGCCAGCAGCCGGGGCAAAACGAACACCGGGGAGCTGTTTTTT | CASSRGKTNTGELFF
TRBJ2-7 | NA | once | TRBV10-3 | TGTGCCATCAGTGAGTTGGTGAACGAGCAGTACTTC | CAISELVNEQYF
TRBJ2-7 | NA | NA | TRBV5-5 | TGTGCCAGCAGCTTGGCCGGACAGCCAAGCTCCTACGAGCAGTACTTC | CASSLAGQPSSYEQYF
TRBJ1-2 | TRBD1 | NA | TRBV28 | TGTGCCAGCGGACAGGGGCTCGACTATGGCTACACCTTC | CASGQGLDYGYTF
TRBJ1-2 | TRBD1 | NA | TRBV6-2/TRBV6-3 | TGTGCCAGCAGTGCCACAGGGGACGGCTACACCTTC | CASSATGDGYTF
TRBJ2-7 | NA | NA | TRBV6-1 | TGTGCCAGCAGTGATCGCGTTAGGGGCCACGAGCAGTACTTC | CASSDRVRGHEQYF
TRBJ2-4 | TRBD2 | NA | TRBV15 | TGTGCCACCAGCAGAGATGTTGGGACTAGCGGATCCAAAAACATTCAGTACTTC | CATSRDVGTSGSKNIQYF
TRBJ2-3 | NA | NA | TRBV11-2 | TGTGCCAGCAGCACTACGGGGTACAGCACAGATACGCAGTATTTT | CASSTTGYSTDTQYF
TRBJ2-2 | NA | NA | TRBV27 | TGTGCCAGCAGTTCGCGGCAGGGGATCGGGGAGCTGTTTTTT | CASSSRQGIGELFF
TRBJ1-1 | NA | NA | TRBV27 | TGTGCCAGCAGTCCGGGACTTGTCGATGAAGCTTTCTTT | CASSPGLVDEAFF
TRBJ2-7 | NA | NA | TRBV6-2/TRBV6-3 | TGTGCCAGCAGTTTCCATGTCGGGTATTACGAGCAGTACTTC | CASSFHVGYYEQYF
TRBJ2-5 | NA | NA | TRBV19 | TGTGCCAGTACCAACCAAGAGACCCAGTACTTC | CASTNQETQYF
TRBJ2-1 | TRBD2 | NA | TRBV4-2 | TGTGCCAGCAGCCAAGGGGGGGGCTCCTACAATGAGCAGTTCTTC | CASSQGGGSYNEQFF
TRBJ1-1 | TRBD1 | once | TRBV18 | TGTGCCAGCTCGCGGACAGGGGAAACTGAAGCTTTCTTT | CASSRTGETEAFF